Shown below are 20 T cell receptor beta chains from a single sample sequenced in a study of radiotherapy plus CTLA-4 blockade in lung cancer. The table came from immunoSEQ multiplex PCR; TCRdb's copy has only in-frame clones and leaves some out. The sample shows some 12,000 clones, around 84% of them seen only once. The sequenced sample was peripheral blood, obtained from a patient treated with radiotherapy plus ipilimumab. The receptors stem from a human donor with non-small cell lung cancer that progressed on radiotherapy plus ipilimumab.

The chain combines TRBV2 with TRBJ1-1; D unclear. The CDR3 runs 17 residues. CDR1 and CDR2 from the germline V gene are SNHLY and FYNNEI. The V end lost 2 bases, the J end lost 0 bases, and 16 bases lay between the germline ends. This CDR3 reads CASSEWGTPLMNTEAFF. DNA of the CDR3: TGTGCCAGCAGTGAATGGGGAACCCCCTTAATGAACACTGAAGCTTTCTTT. Full variable domain (rest looked up from reference TRBV2 and TRBJ1-1): EPEVTQTPSHQVTQMGQEVILRCVPISNHLYFYWYRQILGQKVEFLVSFYNNEISEKSEIFDDQFSVERPDGSNFTLKIRSTKLEDSAMYFCASSEWGTPLMNTEAFFGQGTRLTVV.

V is TRBV7-6 and J is TRBJ2-7; D uncertain. Germline V lookup: CDR1 SGHVS, CDR2 FNYEAQ. The length of the CDR3 is 12 residues. Trimming took 1 base from V and 4 from J, leaving 5 bases between them. The CDR3 reads CASSLVGYEQYF. The CDR3 coding sequence is TGTGCCAGCAGCTTAGTCGGGTACGAGCAGTACTTC.

The V call is TRBV9, the J call TRBJ1-4; D is uncertain. Between the trimmed V and J ends, which lost 0 bases and 5 bases, there was a span of 11 bases. Germline V gene lookup returns CDR1 SGDLS and CDR2 YYNGEE. The CDR3 loop spans 15 amino acids. The chain's CDR3 is CASSVVGRQNEKLFF. The CDR3 DNA reads TGTGCCAGCAGCGTAGTCGGCAGGCAGAATGAAAAACTGTTTTTT. The full variable domain, its missing parts supplied by reference TRBV9 and TRBJ1-4, is DSGVTQTPKHLITATGQRVTLRCSPRSGDLSVYWYQQSLDQGLQFLIQYYNGEERAKGNILERFSAQQFPDLHSELNLSSLELGDSALYFCASSVVGRQNEKLFFGSGTQLSVL.

This clone was seen once. The CDR3 region has the DNA TGTGCCAGCGGGTACCGAGGGGAGACCCAGTACTTC. Translating gives CASGYRGETQYF. The V and J genes are TRBV5-4 and TRBJ2-5; possibly TRBD2 for D (5 bases). The ends were cut back, 7 bases at V and 5 bases at J, with 12 bases in the middle. CDR1 SGHNT and CDR2 YYREEE come from the germline V gene (reference sequence). The CDR3 has 12 amino acids.

This clone has just a few counts. V and J are TRBV5-1 and TRBJ2-3, with 9 nucleotides matching TRBD2. The CDR3 is 15 amino acids. Germline trimming cut 3 bases from V and 2 bases from J; bases unmatched to any gene: 4. Germline V gene sequence: CDR1 SGHRS, CDR2 YFSETQ. In nucleotides, the CDR3 is TGCGCCAGCAGCTCGACTAGCGGACCCACAGATACGCAGTATTTT. Translating gives CASSSTSGPTDTQYF.

The chain is built from TRBV2 and TRBJ1-2, with 11 bases identical to TRBD1. This CDR3 has 17 amino acids. CDR1 is SNHLY and CDR2 is FYNNEI in the germline V gene. The ends lost 4 bases at V and 1 base at J; junction bases unmatched: 8. The CDR3 reads CASSGPGQGEVNYGYTF. The CDR3, as DNA: TGTGCCAGCAGTGGACCGGGACAGGGGGAGGTTAACTATGGCTACACCTTC. Filled out from reference TRBV2 and TRBJ1-2, the complete variable domain reads EPEVTQTPSHQVTQMGQEVILRCVPISNHLYFYWYRQILGQKVEFLVSFYNNEISEKSEIFDDQFSVERPDGSNFTLKIRSTKLEDSAMYFCASSGPGQGEVNYGYTFGSGTRLTVV.

J is TRBJ1-5 and V is TRBV29-1, with D perhaps matching TRBD1 (5 bases). Trimming shortened V by 6 bases and J by 4 bases, and 16 bases separated the two germline ends. Germline V gene sequence: CDR1 SQVTM, CDR2 ANQGSEA. This CDR3 contains 14 residues. The CDR3 bases are TGCAGCGTCCAATTCGCCCAGGGAAATCAGCCCCAGCATTTT. As protein: CSVQFAQGNQPQHF.

The chain has TRBV9 and TRBJ2-1, with 12 bases matching TRBD2. The V and J ends lost 4 bases and 9 bases, in that order; junction bases with no gene match: 5. CDR3 length: 14 residues. The germline gives CDR1 SGDLS, CDR2 YYNGEE. The CDR3 coding sequence is TGTGCCAGCAGCTCCTCACTAGCGGGGGGTGAGCAGTTCTTC. This gives the protein CASSSSLAGGEQFF.

The V gene is TRBV15, the J gene TRBJ2-6, with 11 bases aligning to TRBD1. Per the germline V gene, CDR1 is LNHNV and CDR2 is YYDKDF (reference sequence). V trimming: 5 bases; J trimming: 0 bases; junction bases outside the gene matches: 9. This CDR3 is 19 amino acids long. The chain's CDR3 is CATSGRDRGKSSGANVLTF. The CDR3 DNA reads TGTGCCACCAGCGGCCGGGACAGGGGGAAAAGCTCTGGGGCCAACGTCCTGACTTTC. Drawing the rest from reference TRBV15 and TRBJ2-6, the complete variable domain is DAMVIQNPRYQVTQFGKPVTLSCSQTLNHNVMYWYQQKSSQAPKLLFHYYDKDFNNEADTPDNFQSRRPNTSFCFLDIRSPGLGDTAMYLCATSGRDRGKSSGANVLTFGAGSRLTVL.

This chain links TRBV7-6 with TRBJ2-3; D gene uncertain. V was clipped by 3 bases and J by 6 bases, with 16 bases between them. In germline, CDR1 is SGHVS, CDR2 FNYEAQ. The CDR3 loop spans 15 amino acids. In nucleotides, the CDR3 is TGTGCCAGCAGCTTGGGGTTATCGGTTATGGATACGCAGTATTTT. It encodes CASSLGLSVMDTQYF.

This clone was seen once. The J gene is TRBJ1-5, the V gene TRBV18, with 7 bases fitting TRBD1. CDR1 is KGHSH, CDR2 LQKENI, per germline. J was trimmed by 3 bases and V by 9 bases; bases with no gene match: 8. The CDR3 contains 14 residues. The CDR3 region has the DNA TGTGCCAGTACTACAGGGGTTGTCAATCAGCCCCAGCATTTT. Amino acids: CASTTGVVNQPQHF.

The CDR3 loop reads CASSEDRGGYEQYF. The CDR3 region has the DNA TGTGCCAGCAGCGAGGACAGGGGGGGCTACGAGCAGTACTTC. V gene TRBV7-9 combines with J gene TRBJ2-7; 10 nucleotides align to TRBD1. The junction had 4 bases not matched to a gene; V was cut back by 5 bases and J by 3 bases. Germline V gives CDR1 SEHNR, CDR2 FQNEAQ (reference sequence). CDR3 length equals 14 residues.

The chain uses TRBV28 and TRBJ1-4, with 10 nucleotides matching TRBD1. Unmatched junction bases numbered 15, after V lost 7 bases and J lost 7 bases. CDR3 size: 17 residues. Germline V gene lookup returns CDR1 MDHEN and CDR2 SYDVKM. CDR3 residues: CASIRDRGRGSVEKLFF. Written as DNA, the CDR3 is TGTGCCAGCATTCGGGACAGGGGTCGTGGGTCGGTTGAAAAACTGTTTTTT.

V usage is TRBV11-2 and J usage is TRBJ2-2, with 7 bases fitting TRBD1. After removal of 6 bases from V and 0 bases from J, the junction contained 4 bases not matched to a gene. The CDR3 is 15 amino acids. Germline V gene sequence: CDR1 SGHAT, CDR2 FQNNGV. CDR3 in DNA: TGTGCCAGCAGGGCCGGGACAGCGAACACCGGGGAGCTGTTTTTT. It specifies CASRAGTANTGELFF.

The chain links TRBV6-5 to TRBJ2-7; 9 nucleotides align to TRBD1. From germline, CDR1 is MNHEY and CDR2 SVGAGI. This CDR3 has 15 amino acids. V lost 4 bases, J lost 4 bases, and 8 bases stayed unmatched. For the CDR3, the DNA is TGTGCCAGCAGTTCCCCGGGACAGGGCAATTACGAGCAGTACTTC. Translating it yields CASSSPGQGNYEQYF.

The chain carries TRBV4-3 and TRBJ1-2, with D tentatively TRBD1 (6 bases). The germline CDR1 and CDR2 sequences are LGHNA and YSLEER. Trimming removed 0 bases from V and 8 bases from J, with 13 bases in between. This CDR3 contains 14 residues. The CDR3 reads CASSQDQTGWGYTF. CDR3 in DNA: TGCGCCAGCAGCCAAGATCAGACAGGATGGGGCTACACCTTC.

V is TRBV19 and J is TRBJ2-2; no clear D gene. Germline V gene data show CDR1 as LNHDA and CDR2 as SQIVND (reference sequence). V gave up 7 bases and J gave up 2 bases, with 2 bases separating them. CDR3 length equals 11 residues. CDR3 bases: TGTGCCAGTACTAACACCGGGGAGCTGTTTTTT. Amino acid sequence: CASTNTGELFF.

This clone was seen a single time. This sequence joins TRBV7-2 and TRBJ1-5; TRBD1 agrees at 7 bases. V dropped 4 bases and J dropped 4; count of bases not matched to a gene: 7. Germline CDR1 and CDR2: SGHTA and FQGNSA. CDR3 length: 15 amino acids. As DNA, the CDR3 is TGTGCCAGCAGCTCACAAACAGGGGATAATCAGCCCCAGCATTTT. Protein sequence: CASSSQTGDNQPQHF.

The CDR3 DNA reads TGTGCCAGCAGCTTAGGACAGGATCAGCCCCAGCATTTT. This translates into CASSLGQDQPQHF. The V and J genes are TRBV7-8 and TRBJ1-5, with TRBD1 as a possible D gene (6 bases). The CDR3 length is 13 residues. Trimming removed 1 base from V and 5 bases from J, with 6 bases in between. Germline assignment: CDR1 SGHVS and CDR2 FQNEAQ.

This clone was detected a few times. V usage is TRBV2 and J usage is TRBJ1-4; D might be TRBD1 (6 bases). CDR3 length: 15 amino acids. The V end lost 3 bases, the J end lost 1 base, and 9 bases lay between the germline ends. Germline-derived CDR1 and CDR2 are SNHLY and FYNNEI. CDR3 loop: CASSDEQGTNEKLFF. The CDR3 DNA reads as TGTGCCAGCAGTGATGAACAGGGAACTAATGAAAAACTGTTTTTT.